This T cell receptor beta chain was obtained from a study of T-cell reconstitution after alpha-beta-depleted transplantation in children. This clonotype was picked up a small number of times. Antigen: not known. Study-level findings and limits: Some patients showed high day-60 TCRbeta diversity, which derived from surviving recipient T cells and thymic progenitors. T cells produced anew were the main source of T-cell counts and diversity one year after transplant. Reported findings indicate that, about two months after transplant, alpha-beta T cells came from several hundred expanded clones, which were derived from non-depleted graft cells.

The TCRbeta library was prepared with unique molecular identifiers. One entry per CDR3 protein, called by TCRdb with MiXCR from the PCR reads. The sample has a few hundred thousand distinct CDR3 sequences; 10% to 15% are singletons. This CDR3 has 16 residues. Germline trimming cut 0 bases from V and 2 bases from J; bases unmatched to any gene: 6. The sample here was PBMCs, mostly from graft donor cells, taken 360 days after TCRalphabeta/CD19-depleted stem cell transplant. This TCR came from a male patient aged 10 to 17 who had a stem cell transplant for acute myeloid leukemia, so the T cells may come from the graft donor. The genes are TRBV12-3 or TRBV12-4 and TRBJ2-5, with 7 nucleotides matching TRBD2. The CDR3 reads CASSLALAEIQETQYF. The DNA for the CDR3 is TGTGCCAGCAGTTTAGCGCTAGCGGAGATACAAGAGACCCAGTACTTC.